A selection of T cell receptor beta chains follows, all from one sample in a study of CD8 T cells in ankylosing spondylitis. TCRdb reprocessed the 5' RACE reads via MiXCR and lists one record per CDR3 protein. Found here are fewer than 400,000 distinct CDR3 sequences, roughly 14% of them singletons; the top ten hold 0.95% to 1.4%. Sequencing used blood, either unsorted or a sorted T cell fraction (not recorded which). The source is a male donor with ankylosing spondylitis or in good health (not recorded which). CDR3s include the opening cysteine and the closing phenylalanine or tryptophan. The D gene is left open where the match is weak. Some rows mark clone size as missing; the rest say once, few, many or name a class of expanded clone.

j_call cdr3_length d_call clone_size v_call cdr3_aa cdr3_nt
TRBJ1-5 13 NA few TRBV5-8 CASSPQRIQPQHF TGTGCCAGCAGCCCACAGCGTATTCAGCCCCAGCATTTT
TRBJ2-7 12 NA NA TRBV12-3/TRBV12-4 CASSLSGPGKYF TGTGCCAGCAGTTTATCCGGCCCCGGGAAGTACTTC
TRBJ1-5 14 NA NA TRBV7-9 CASSFGEGYQPQHF TGTGCCAGCAGCTTCGGAGAGGGCTATCAGCCCCAGCATTTT
TRBJ1-2 15 NA NA TRBV9 CASSPTSSPNYGYTF TGTGCCAGCAGCCCCACGAGCAGTCCCAACTATGGCTACACCTTC
TRBJ2-2 15 TRBD2 many TRBV15 CATSRVAGLTGELFF TGTGCCACCAGCAGAGTAGCGGGATTAACCGGGGAGCTGTTTTTT
TRBJ2-5 13 TRBD1 few TRBV29-1 CSVERDRGETQYF TGCAGCGTTGAACGGGACAGGGGAGAGACCCAGTACTTC
TRBJ2-4 16 NA NA TRBV3-1 CASSQDIGAVGNIQYF TGTGCCAGCAGCCAAGATATTGGCGCCGTGGGGAACATTCAGTACTTC
TRBJ2-5 14 NA NA TRBV5-1 CASSSKGGRETQYF TGCGCCAGCAGCTCCAAAGGCGGGCGAGAGACCCAGTACTTC
TRBJ1-4 15 NA NA TRBV9 CASSVSRGTNEKLFF TGTGCCAGCAGCGTCTCCAGGGGAACTAATGAAAAACTGTTTTTT
TRBJ1-1 15 NA few TRBV6-1 CASSPLRSVNTEAFF TGTGCCAGCAGCCCCCTACGGAGCGTCAACACTGAAGCTTTCTTT
TRBJ2-7 14 TRBD1 many TRBV5-1 CASSLWTGSYEQYF TGCGCCAGCAGCTTGTGGACAGGGAGCTACGAGCAGTACTTC
TRBJ2-6 15 NA NA TRBV6-1 CASSLALAGANVLTF TGTGCCAGCAGTTTAGCGCTGGCTGGGGCCAACGTCCTGACTTTC
TRBJ1-3 16 TRBD1 NA TRBV7-9 CASTSTDRGLGNTIYF TGTGCCAGCACCTCGACGGACAGGGGGCTTGGAAACACCATATATTTT
TRBJ2-3 17 TRBD2 NA TRBV5-1 CASSRTGTSGSEDTQYF TGCGCCAGCAGCCGTACCGGGACTAGCGGGAGTGAAGATACGCAGTATTTT
TRBJ2-2 13 NA NA TRBV2 CASRPGTPGELFF TGTGCCAGCAGACCCGGGACACCCGGGGAGCTGTTTTTT
TRBJ2-2 13 NA NA TRBV12-3/TRBV12-4 CASSVSGTRTLFF TGTGCCAGCAGTGTCTCTGGCACCCGCACTCTGTTTTTT
TRBJ1-6 14 TRBD1 few TRBV5-1 CASNPGQSNSPLHF TGCGCCAGCAACCCGGGACAGAGTAATTCACCCCTCCACTTT
TRBJ1-5 15 NA few TRBV12-3/TRBV12-4 CASSTTRTLNQPQHF TGTGCCAGCAGTACGACACGGACCCTCAATCAGCCCCAGCATTTT
TRBJ1-2 14 NA NA TRBV24-1 CATSDSFDSYGYTF TGTGCCACCAGTGACTCCTTCGACAGCTATGGCTACACCTTC